The following is a T cell receptor (beta chain) sequence with its context. The sample belongs to a study of blood T cell repertoires in COVID-19. Study-wide background: The United States, Italy and Spain were the sources of the acute and convalescent COVID-19 samples.

Profiled with immunoSEQ multiplex PCR; TCRdb holds only in-frame clones, not every one. The table records some 220,000 clones, 85% to 90% of them present only once. The material sequenced was PBMCs or T cells enriched from blood (not recorded which). This receptor was identified in a woman aged 45-65 years in a cohort exposed to, infected with or recovered from COVID-19 (not recorded which).

CDR3 loop: CAWSTPGRMYF. The CDR3 bases are TGTGCCTGGAGCACCCCGGGAAGGATGTATTTT. The chain is built from TRBV30 and TRBJ2-3; perhaps TRBD2 as D (5 bases). The germline V gene encodes CDR1 GTSNPN and CDR2 SVGIG (reference sequence). Trimming took off 3 bases at V and 14 bases at J, with 15 bases between the two ends. The CDR3 runs to 11 residues.